The clone carrying this T cell receptor beta chain occurred once. Its specificity is not known. Per the germline V gene, CDR1 is SEHNR and CDR2 is FQNEAQ (reference sequence). The CDR3 contains 15 residues. Trimming took 4 bases from V and 5 from J; bases not matched to a gene: 8. The data were taken from a study of cytomegalovirus exposure and HLA in healthy donors. Study-wide results and caveats: Many donors shared some public TCRs, even though most TCR sequences were rare.

Despite likely unrecorded immune exposures, the donors were nominally healthy at the time of sampling. Vbeta (60) and Jbeta (13) primers were used in the PCR. The protocol was immunoSEQ multiplex PCR, while the TCRdb copy is restricted to in-frame clones and leaves out a portion. The data hold fewer than 95,000 clones, with roughly 79% observed a single time. Sequenced input: PBMCs. This clonotype was sampled from a man younger than 40 in good health and CMV-seronegative. The chain has TRBV7-9 and TRBJ2-5, with TRBD1 matching over 9 bases. The CDR3 here is CASSSGQGAWETQYF. The CDR3 DNA is TGTGCCAGCAGCTCGGGACAGGGCGCATGGGAGACCCAGTACTTC.